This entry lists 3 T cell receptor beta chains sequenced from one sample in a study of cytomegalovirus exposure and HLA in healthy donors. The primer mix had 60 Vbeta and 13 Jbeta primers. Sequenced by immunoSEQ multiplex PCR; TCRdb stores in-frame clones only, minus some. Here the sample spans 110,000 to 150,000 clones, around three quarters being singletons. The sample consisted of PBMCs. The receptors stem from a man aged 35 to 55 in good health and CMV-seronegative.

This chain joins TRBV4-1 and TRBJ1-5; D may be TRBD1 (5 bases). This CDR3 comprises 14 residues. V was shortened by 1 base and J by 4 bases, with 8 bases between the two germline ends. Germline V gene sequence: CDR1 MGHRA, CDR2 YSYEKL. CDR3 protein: CASSQAGPNQPQHF. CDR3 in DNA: TGCGCCAGCAGCCAAGCAGGGCCTAATCAGCCCCAGCATTTT.

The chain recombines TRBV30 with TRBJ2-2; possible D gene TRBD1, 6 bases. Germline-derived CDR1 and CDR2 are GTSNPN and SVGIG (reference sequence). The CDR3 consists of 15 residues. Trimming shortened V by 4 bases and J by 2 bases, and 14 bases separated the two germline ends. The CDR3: CAWKKNRANTGELFF. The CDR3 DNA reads TGTGCCTGGAAAAAGAACAGGGCAAACACCGGGGAGCTGTTTTTT.

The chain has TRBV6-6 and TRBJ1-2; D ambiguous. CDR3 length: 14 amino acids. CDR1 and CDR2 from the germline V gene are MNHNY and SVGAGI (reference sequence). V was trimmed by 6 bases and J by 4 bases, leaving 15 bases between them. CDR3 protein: CASSPNQVGYGYTF. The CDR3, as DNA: TGTGCCAGCAGCCCAAATCAGGTCGGCTATGGCTACACCTTC.